The TCR beta chain described here comes from a study of blood T cells in healthy people across ages. A second roughly 7 to 11 cycle PCR used barcoded and J-beta primers. One entry per CDR3 protein results from TCRdb running MiXCR on the 5' RACE reads. Of around 1.5 million distinct CDR3 sequences listed, roughly a third are singletons. The CDR3 runs to 15 residues. V gave up 3 bases and J gave up 0 bases, with 12 bases separating them. Germline CDR1 is SGHRS and CDR2 is YFSETQ. The J gene is TRBJ2-5, the V gene TRBV5-1, with D maybe TRBD2 (5 bases). The source is a woman under 40 in good health. Sample: blood. CDR3 residues: CASSSGPGYQETQYF. Here the CDR3 DNA reads TGCGCCAGCAGCTCAGGCCCGGGATACCAAGAGACCCAGTACTTC.